Presented here are 17 T cell receptor beta chains from one specimen sequenced in a study of CD8+ T cells in alopecia areata. Investigators isolated RNA and reverse transcribed it into cDNA to act as the sequencing template. Using immunoSEQ multiplex PCR, the repertoire was profiled, and TCRdb retains in-frame clones only, with some absent. The table lists 150,000 to 200,000 clones, 50% to 75% of them singletons. Sample: CD4+ T cells sorted from blood, taken at week 0. The receptors originated from a human donor with alopecia areata.

This clone was recorded a few times. The rearrangement links TRBV7-9 to TRBJ2-2; no firm D call. Germline V gives CDR1 SEHNR, CDR2 FQNEAQ (reference sequence). There are 13 residues in the CDR3. The V gene lost 5 bases and the J gene lost 7 bases, with 11 bases spanning the gap. Here the CDR3 DNA reads TGTGCCAGCAGCCCCCTAGAAGTCGGGGAGCTGTTTTTT. Translating it yields CASSPLEVGELFF.

The chain combines TRBV7-9 with TRBJ2-5; D remains unclear. This CDR3 is built from 12 residues. The V gene lost 2 bases and the J gene lost 5 bases, with 6 bases spanning the gap. The germline V gene encodes CDR1 SEHNR and CDR2 FQNEAQ (reference sequence). The CDR3 sequence is CASSLFPETQYF. CDR3 DNA: TGTGCCAGCAGCTTATTTCCGGAGACCCAGTACTTC.

This clone was seen only a few times. V is TRBV6-6 and J is TRBJ1-5; TRBD1 aligns across 7 bases. With V trimmed by 10 bases and J by 1 base, 4 bases remained unmatched. The CDR3 covers 13 residues. The germline V gene has CDR1 MNHNY and CDR2 SVGAGI (reference sequence). The CDR3 here is CANRQGSNQPQHF. The DNA for the CDR3 is TGTGCCAACCGACAGGGCAGCAATCAGCCCCAGCATTTT.

This clone showed up just once. The chain couples TRBV30 to TRBJ2-6; D gene ambiguous. The CDR3 covers 15 residues. Trimming left V 4 bases short and J 0 bases short, with 10 bases between. CDR1 and CDR2 from the germline V gene are GTSNPN and SVGIG (reference sequence). CDR3 region: CAWTFLGSGANVLTF. As DNA, the CDR3 is TGTGCCTGGACCTTTTTAGGCTCTGGGGCCAACGTCCTGACTTTC.

This clone was counted only a few times. The V call is TRBV4-1, the J call TRBJ2-7, with 7 positions matching TRBD1. The length of the CDR3 is 13 residues. Germline loops: CDR1 MGHRA, CDR2 YSYEKL. Germline trimming cut 4 bases from V and 1 base from J; bases unmatched to any gene: 1. In DNA, the CDR3 is TGCGCCAGCAGCCTGACAGGGTCCTACGAGCAGTACTTC. As protein: CASSLTGSYEQYF.

The chain employs TRBV29-1 and TRBJ1-5; 7 positions match TRBD1. The CDR3 spans 14 residues. From germline, CDR1 is SQVTM and CDR2 ANQGSEA. After removal of 6 bases from V and 6 bases from J, the junction contained 11 bases not matched to a gene. CDR3 bases: TGCAGCGTCGGGATTACAGGGGATCTTCAGCCCCAGCATTTT. It codes for CSVGITGDLQPQHF.

V is TRBV30 and J is TRBJ1-2; 7 nucleotides align to TRBD1. V shed 5 bases, J shed 4 bases, and the junction held 4 bases outside the gene matches. There are 12 residues in the CDR3. The germline CDR1 and CDR2 sequences are GTSNPN and SVGIG (reference sequence). The CDR3 coding sequence is TGTGCCTGGGCCGGACAGGTCTATGGCTACACCTTC. Translating it yields CAWAGQVYGYTF.

About this clone itself: At the DNA level, this CDR3 is encoded by other sequences in the same sample as well. This rearrangement joins TRBV4-1 to TRBJ2-3; 7 bases are shared with TRBD2. CDR3 length: 15 residues. With V trimmed by 1 base and J by 2 bases, 3 bases remained unmatched. Germline CDR1 and CDR2: MGHRA and YSYEKL. The CDR3 loop is CASSQGGLITDTQYF. In nucleotides, the CDR3 is TGCGCCAGCAGCCAAGGGGGACTAATCACAGATACGCAGTATTTT.

The J gene is TRBJ1-2, the V gene TRBV5-6; no clear D. CDR1 is SGHDT and CDR2 is YYEEEE in the germline V gene. The CDR3 extends over 14 amino acids. Trimming shortened V by 2 bases and J by 6 bases, and 14 bases separated the two germline ends. The CDR3 protein is CASSFDQAYDGYTF. The CDR3 DNA reads as TGTGCCAGCAGCTTCGACCAGGCTTACGATGGCTACACCTTC.

Points on this clone: The sample contains more than one DNA sequence encoding this CDR3. The chain has TRBV29-1 and TRBJ2-5, with a tentative D call TRBD1 (5 bases). Germline CDR1 reads SQVTM; CDR2 reads ANQGSEA. Trimming removed 4 bases from V and 2 bases from J, with 5 bases in between. The CDR3 has 11 residues. The DNA for the CDR3 is TGCAGCGTTGGACAGCAAGAGACCCAGTACTTC. Its translation: CSVGQQETQYF.

Concerning this clone itself: Other DNA sequences within the sample encode an identical CDR3. This sequence joins TRBV29-1 and TRBJ2-3, with D uncertain. Looked up from germline, CDR1 is SQVTM and CDR2 is ANQGSEA. V lost 1 base and J 2 bases, leaving 4 bases between the germline ends. This CDR3 has 12 residues. The CDR3, as DNA: TGCAGCGTTGAAGCCAACACAGATACGCAGTATTTT. Protein sequence: CSVEANTDTQYF.

The sample holds a few counts of this clone. V gene TRBV30 combines with J gene TRBJ1-6; TRBD1 matches at 7 bases. The V and J ends lost 1 base and 5 bases, in that order; junction bases with no gene match: 8. CDR3 length equals 16 residues. CDR1 is GTSNPN, CDR2 SVGIG, per germline (reference sequence). CDR3 nucleotides: TGTGCCTGGAGTGAACCCGCCGGGACAGATAATTCACCCCTCCACTTT. It encodes CAWSEPAGTDNSPLHF.

The V and J genes are TRBV6-5 and TRBJ1-2, with D possibly being TRBD1 (5 bases). The V gene lost 11 bases and the J gene lost 8 bases, with 21 bases spanning the gap. Germline assignment: CDR1 MNHEY and CDR2 SVGAGI. There are 13 residues in the CDR3. CDR3 region: CACYGTSLSGYTF. The CDR3 region has the DNA TGTGCCTGCTACGGGACCTCCCTTTCAGGCTACACCTTC.

This clone was observed a few times. The chain uses TRBV5-6 and TRBJ2-4, with a possible D match to TRBD2 (6 bases). CDR3 size: 18 residues. The germline V gene encodes CDR1 SGHDT and CDR2 YYEEEE. V was cut by 2 bases and J by 0 bases, with 18 bases left in between. The CDR3 bases are TGTGCCAGCAGCTTCTTCACTCTCAGGGAGGTAGCCAAAAACATTCAGTACTTC. Translation gives CASSFFTLREVAKNIQYF.

This clone turned up a few times. The chain carries TRBV7-2 and TRBJ1-2; 9 bases line up with TRBD1. The CDR3 spans 15 residues. The junction had 7 bases not matched to a gene; V was cut back by 4 bases and J by 4 bases. Germline CDR1 and CDR2: SGHTA and FQGNSA. For the CDR3, the DNA is TGTGCCAGCAGCTCTGAACCGGGACAGGGCTATGGCTACACCTTC. Protein: CASSSEPGQGYGYTF.

The chain combines TRBV30 with TRBJ2-7, with TRBD1 as a possible D gene (6 bases). The CDR3 contains 15 residues. V lost 2 bases, J lost 2 bases, and 16 bases lay in between. The germline V gene encodes CDR1 GTSNPN and CDR2 SVGIG (reference sequence). This chain's CDR3 is CAWSTTGPFPYEQYF. The DNA of the CDR3 is TGTGCCTGGAGTACGACAGGCCCTTTCCCCTACGAGCAGTACTTC.

To note about this clone: The same CDR3 arises from other DNA sequences in this sample as well. The chain links TRBV30 to TRBJ2-7; D is possibly TRBD2 (6 bases). The CDR3 has 12 amino acids. CDR1 GTSNPN and CDR2 SVGIG come from the germline V gene (reference sequence). The V end was cut by 3 bases, the J end by 3 bases, with 9 bases between. The CDR3 loop is CAWSGGNYEQYF. The DNA for the CDR3 is TGTGCCTGGAGCGGGGGAAACTACGAGCAGTACTTC.